This entry lists 3 T cell receptor beta chains sequenced from one sample in a study of PD-1 blockade in classical Hodgkin lymphoma. All patients experienced relapse after autologous stem cell transplantation, and brentuximab vedotin exposure was variable. Magnetic negative selection of thawed PBMCs yielded the CD8+ T cells. TCRdb keeps only in-frame clones here, not all; method: immunoSEQ multiplex PCR. The table shows over 25,000 clones, with around 88% occurring only once. The starting material was CD8+ T cells from blood, obtained at baseline. These receptor sequences come from a human donor with classical Hodgkin lymphoma.

This chain joins TRBV27 and TRBJ1-1; D call uncertain. The CDR3 is 14 amino acids. Per the germline V gene, CDR1 is MNHEY and CDR2 is SMNVEV (reference sequence). The V gene lost 1 base and the J gene lost 2 bases, with 8 bases spanning the gap. The CDR3 region has the DNA TGTGCCAGCAGTTTATTAGGGTTCAACACTGAAGCTTTCTTT. Its translation is CASSLLGFNTEAFF.

The rearrangement uses TRBV7-9 and TRBJ2-1; 7 positions match TRBD2. Unmatched junction bases numbered 5, after V lost 5 bases and J lost 4 bases. Germline loops: CDR1 SEHNR, CDR2 FQNEAQ (reference sequence). The CDR3 has 14 amino acids. The CDR3 nucleotides are TGTGCCAGCAGCCCGACGGGGGGATACAATGAGCAGTTCTTC. Its protein product is CASSPTGGYNEQFF.

DNA for the CDR3: TGTGCCAGCTACCCCGAGCGGGGGGTATTCAATGAGCAGTTCTTC. Its translation is CASYPERGVFNEQFF. The chain recombines TRBV27 with TRBJ2-1; 9 bases are a match to TRBD2. This CDR3 contains 15 residues. Germline loops: CDR1 MNHEY, CDR2 SMNVEV (reference sequence). V was pared by 8 bases and J by 6 bases, with 11 bases of the junction left unmatched.